A single sample is the source of the 24 T cell receptor beta chains below, sequenced in a study of T cells in Graves' hyperthyroidism and ophthalmopathy. Using RNA transcripts as the source, TCR beta CDR3 regions were amplified. First-round RT-PCR with HTBI primers amplified the TCR CDR3 region. TCRdb processed the multiplex PCR reads anew with MiXCR; each CDR3 protein has one entry. Counted here are about 510,000 distinct CDR3 sequences, approximately 14% occurring once; the ten biggest clones make up 11% to 15%. The sample was blood. Source of these receptors: a woman in her thirties or forties with Graves' hyperthyroidism.

This clonotype appeared a few times. This rearrangement joins TRBV4-1 to TRBJ1-4, with 7 bases that match TRBD1. Germline loops: CDR1 MGHRA, CDR2 YSYEKL. J lost 7 bases, V lost 3 bases, and 11 bases had no gene match. The CDR3 contains 16 residues. CDR3 nucleotides: TGCGCCAGCAGCCAGGGGACAGACCCGAGGCGTGAAAAACTGTTTTTT. Residues: CASSQGTDPRREKLFF.

This clonotype has ten or more counts. V usage is TRBV20-1 and J usage is TRBJ2-3; D may match TRBD1 or TRBD2 (5 bases each). V lost 1 base and J lost 4, with 15 bases in between. The CDR3 contains 15 residues. Germline V gene lookup returns CDR1 DFQATT and CDR2 SNEGSKA (reference sequence). CDR3 DNA sequence: TGCAGTGCTAGAGGGGACCCACGTGGGGCAGATACGCAGTATTTT. Translation gives CSARGDPRGADTQYF.

This clonotype was found many times. The chain is built from TRBV2 and TRBJ2-1; TRBD2 matches at 13 bases. The CDR3 has 16 residues. V gave up 4 bases and J gave up 9 bases; unmatched junction bases: 9. Germline V lookup: CDR1 SNHLY, CDR2 FYNNEI. The CDR3, as DNA: TGTGCCAGCAGTGTCTCCCGACTAGCGGGAGGTACTGAGCAGTTCTTC. This encodes CASSVSRLAGGTEQFF.

Ten or more counts support this clonotype. The chain is built from TRBV24-1 and TRBJ2-2, with D perhaps being TRBD1 or TRBD2 (5 bases each). Germline V CDR1 and CDR2: KGHDR, SFDVKD. CDR3 length equals 14 residues. V gave up 3 bases and J gave up 7 bases, with 11 bases separating them. The CDR3 protein is CATSDPGTDGELFF. Written as DNA, the CDR3 is TGTGCCACCAGTGATCCCGGGACGGACGGGGAGCTGTTTTTT.

There are a few counts of this clonotype. This chain links TRBV5-1 with TRBJ2-1, with 7 bases fitting TRBD2. This CDR3 is 15 amino acids long. V was clipped by 1 base and J by 5 bases; unmatched bases: 6. Germline V gene sequence: CDR1 SGHRS, CDR2 YFSETQ. The CDR3 is CASSLFGRSNNEQFF. The CDR3 nucleotides are TGCGCCAGCAGCTTGTTCGGGAGGTCCAACAATGAGCAGTTCTTC.

This clonotype has ten or more counts. The chain recombines TRBV12-3 or TRBV12-4 with TRBJ2-1; 9 nucleotides match TRBD1. The junction had 15 bases not matched to a gene; V was cut back by 7 bases and J by 8 bases. The length of the CDR3 is 16 residues. DNA of the CDR3: TGTGCCAGCACCGCTTTACGGACAGGGGACGTGGATGAGCAGTTCTTC. It translates to CASTALRTGDVDEQFF.

The table lists this clonotype with a count of one. The chain is built from TRBV5-4 and TRBJ2-6, with TRBD1 matching 10 bases. The germline gives CDR1 SGHNT, CDR2 YYREEE (reference sequence). This CDR3 has 19 residues. V lost 1 base and J lost 2; bases outside the gene matches: 9. The CDR3 DNA follows: TGTGCCAGCAGCTTGCTAGGGACAGGGGTGTTACCTGGGGCCAACGTCCTGACTTTC. Translation: CASSLLGTGVLPGANVLTF. The variable domain in full, with the rest retrieved from reference TRBV5-4 and TRBJ2-6, is ETGVTQSPTHLIKTRGQQVTLRCSSQSGHNTVSWYQQALGQGPQFIFQYYREEENGRGNFPPRFSGLQFPNYSSELNVNALELDDSALYLCASSLLGTGVLPGANVLTFGAGSRLTVL.

The chain has TRBV18 and TRBJ2-2; D gene unclear. This CDR3 has 17 residues. CDR1 and CDR2 from the germline V gene are KGHSH and LQKENI. V shed 2 bases and J shed 0 bases, with 13 bases lying between them. For the CDR3, the DNA is TGTGCCAGCTCACCAGAGTTTGGCTCTCCGAACACCGGGGAGCTGTTTTTT. The encoded protein is CASSPEFGSPNTGELFF.

There are many counts of this clonotype. CDR3: CASSRLANNEQFF. CDR3 DNA: TGTGCCAGCAGTAGACTAGCGAACAATGAGCAGTTCTTC. The chain employs TRBV6-4 and TRBJ2-1, with 8 bases aligning to TRBD2. Per germline, CDR1 MRHNA and CDR2 SNTAGT. V lost 5 bases and J lost 5; bases outside the gene matches: 2. The CDR3 runs to 13 residues.

This clonotype came up many times. The chain uses TRBV7-9 and TRBJ1-1, with D possibly TRBD1 on 5 matching bases. Germline CDR1 SEHNR, CDR2 FQNEAQ (reference sequence). The V end lost 4 bases, the J end lost 1 base, and 13 bases lay between the germline ends. The length of the CDR3 is 15 residues. CDR3 protein: CASSSTGLKNTEAFF. The CDR3 nucleotides read TGTGCCAGCAGCTCAACGGGACTCAAGAACACTGAAGCTTTCTTT.

This clonotype was seen many times. This rearrangement joins TRBV30 to TRBJ2-1; D might be TRBD1 (6 bases). Trimming removed 2 bases at V and 7 bases at J, with 15 bases between. CDR1 is GTSNPN, CDR2 SVGIG, per germline (reference sequence). CDR3 length equals 14 residues. CDR3 sequence reads: CAWSLRQEGNEQFF. DNA of the CDR3: TGTGCCTGGAGTTTAAGACAGGAAGGGAATGAGCAGTTCTTC.

This clonotype was seen a few times. V is TRBV18 and J is TRBJ2-6; TRBD1 might be the D (6 bases). Trimming pared 5 bases from V and 3 bases from J, leaving 11 bases between. Germline CDR1 is KGHSH and CDR2 is LQKENI. This CDR3 region has 15 residues. CDR3 residues: CASSSTGYGANVLTF. The DNA for the CDR3 is TGTGCCAGCTCATCCACAGGGTATGGGGCCAACGTCCTGACTTTC.

The table lists this clonotype with many counts. The gene calls are TRBV27 and TRBJ1-1, with D perhaps TRBD1 (6 bases). In germline, CDR1 is MNHEY, CDR2 SMNVEV (reference sequence). Trimming stripped 5 bases from V and 1 base from J, with 11 bases between. This CDR3 has 14 amino acids. DNA of the CDR3: TGTGCCAGCAGTCCACAGGGACGGAACACTGAAGCTTTCTTT. It yields the protein CASSPQGRNTEAFF.

Of note for this clonotype: A much larger clone differs from this one at a single base, so this may be a read error. This chain links TRBV20-1 with TRBJ1-3, with D uncertain. Germline lookup yields CDR1 DFQATT and CDR2 SNEGSKA (reference sequence). This CDR3 region has 11 residues. The ends were cut back, 3 bases at V and 4 bases at J, with 4 bases in the middle. The CDR3 nucleotides read TGCAGTGCTAGTGAGGGAAACACCATATATTTT. It encodes CSASEGNTIYF.

The gene calls are TRBV5-6 and TRBJ1-2, with 7 bases identical to TRBD1. J was trimmed by 5 bases and V by 2 bases; bases with no gene match: 6. The CDR3 sequence is 14 residues long. Germline V gene sequence: CDR1 SGHDT, CDR2 YYEEEE. The CDR3 is CASSFARGEYGYTF. In DNA, the CDR3 is TGTGCCAGCAGCTTTGCCAGGGGGGAGTATGGCTACACCTTC.

This clonotype showed up just a few times. The CDR3, as DNA: TGCGCCAGCAGCCAAGTATCTGGGCAGGCTCGAGCCTACGAGCAGTACTTC. Translation: CASSQVSGQARAYEQYF. The chain is built from TRBV5-1 and TRBJ2-7; D call uncertain. V lost 4 bases, J lost 2 bases, and 22 bases lay in between. The CDR3 loop spans 17 amino acids. CDR1 and CDR2 from the germline V gene are SGHRS and YFSETQ.

In its sample, this clonotype was seen many times. The DNA of the CDR3 is TGTGCCAGCAGCTTTGGGCGGGCAGGAAACACTGAAGCTTTCTTT. It translates to CASSFGRAGNTEAFF. This chain uses TRBV13 with TRBJ1-1; D is ambiguous. Trimming removed 3 bases from V and 2 bases from J, with 13 bases in between. There are 15 residues in the CDR3. Germline V gene data show CDR1 as PRHDT and CDR2 as FYEKMQ (reference sequence).

This clonotype appeared many times. The chain recombines TRBV7-9 with TRBJ2-1, with 7 bases fitting TRBD1. With 5 bases clipped from V and 5 bases from J, the junction kept 3 bases outside the gene matches. The V gene's germline CDR1 is SEHNR and CDR2 FQNEAQ (reference sequence). CDR3 length: 13 amino acids. CDR3 protein: CASSKGQDNEQFF. Here the CDR3 DNA reads TGTGCCAGCAGCAAAGGACAGGACAATGAGCAGTTCTTC.

This clonotype came up many times. This sequence joins TRBV28 and TRBJ2-2; D unclear. This CDR3 is 13 amino acids long. V was cut by 5 bases and J by 8 bases, with 12 bases left in between. Germline V gene data show CDR1 as MDHEN and CDR2 as SYDVKM. CDR3 protein: CASSPRLQGELFF. As DNA, the CDR3 is TGTGCCAGCAGTCCCCGGTTACAGGGGGAGCTGTTTTTT.

This clonotype was seen more than once but under ten times. The J gene is TRBJ2-7, the V gene TRBV5-6; TRBD1 agrees at 11 bases. V was pared by 3 bases and J by 9 bases, with 8 bases of the junction left unmatched. This CDR3 region has 14 residues. Looked up from germline, CDR1 is SGHDT and CDR2 is YYEEEE. In DNA form, the CDR3 reads TGTGCCAGCAGCTCTGGACAGGGGGCCGTTTGGCAGTACTTC. Residues: CASSSGQGAVWQYF.

This clonotype was detected only a few times. The chain combines TRBV7-6 with TRBJ2-7; 7 positions agree with TRBD1. Germline V gene data show CDR1 as SGHVS and CDR2 as FNYEAQ. This CDR3 spans 16 amino acids. The ends lost 5 bases at V and 4 bases at J; junction bases unmatched: 14. The CDR3 bases are TGTGCCAGCAGCCACCCGACAGGGAATAACGCTTACGAGCAGTACTTC. It encodes CASSHPTGNNAYEQYF.

The sample holds many counts of this clonotype. The chain employs TRBV20-1 and TRBJ1-1, with 8 bases aligning to TRBD1. V lost 2 bases to trimming and J lost 3 bases; unmatched junction nucleotides: 11. Germline CDR1 and CDR2: DFQATT and SNEGSKA (reference sequence). This CDR3 is built from 16 residues. Here the CDR3 reads CSARPHAPQGDTEAFF. In nucleotides, the CDR3 is TGCAGTGCTAGACCCCATGCACCACAGGGGGACACTGAAGCTTTCTTT.

For this clonotype: This may be a read error, as it is one base from a much larger clone. CDR3 sequence (DNA): TGTGCCTGGGGTGGGGGCGGGCTCAATGAGCAGTTCTTC. The encoded protein is CAWGGGGLNEQFF. The chain uses TRBV30 and TRBJ2-1; maybe TRBD1 (6 bases). Trimming took off 5 bases at V and 6 bases at J, with 14 bases between the two ends. The CDR3 extends over 13 amino acids. In germline, CDR1 is GTSNPN, CDR2 SVGIG (reference sequence).

Ten or more counts support this clonotype. The J gene is TRBJ2-1, the V gene TRBV5-1; TRBD2 matches at 13 bases. Trimming removed 0 bases from V and 0 bases from J; junction bases left unmatched: 6. This CDR3 spans 19 amino acids. Germline V gene lookup returns CDR1 SGHRS and CDR2 YFSETQ. CDR3 sequence reads: CASSLGLAGGRSSYNEQFF. The CDR3 bases are TGCGCCAGCAGCTTGGGACTAGCGGGAGGCCGTAGCTCCTACAATGAGCAGTTCTTC.